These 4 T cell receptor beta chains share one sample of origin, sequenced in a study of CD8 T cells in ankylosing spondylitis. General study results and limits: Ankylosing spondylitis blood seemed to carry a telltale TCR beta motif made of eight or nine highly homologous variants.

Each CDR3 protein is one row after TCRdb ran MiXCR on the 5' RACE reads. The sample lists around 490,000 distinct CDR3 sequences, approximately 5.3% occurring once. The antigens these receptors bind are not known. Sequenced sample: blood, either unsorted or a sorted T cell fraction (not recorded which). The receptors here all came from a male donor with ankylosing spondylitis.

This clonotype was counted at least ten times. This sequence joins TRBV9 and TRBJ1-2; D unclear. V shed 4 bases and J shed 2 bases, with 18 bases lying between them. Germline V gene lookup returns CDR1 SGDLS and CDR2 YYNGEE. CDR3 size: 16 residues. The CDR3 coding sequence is TGTGCCAGCAGCATATCACCGGGTCCCCTGAACTATGGCTACACCTTC. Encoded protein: CASSISPGPLNYGYTF.

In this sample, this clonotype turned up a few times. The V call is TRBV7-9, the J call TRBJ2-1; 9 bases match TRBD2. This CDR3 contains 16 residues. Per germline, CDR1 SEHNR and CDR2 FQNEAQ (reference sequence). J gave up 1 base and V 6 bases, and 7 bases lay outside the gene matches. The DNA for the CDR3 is TGTGCCAGCAGTCCCGCTAGCGGGGCTTCCTACAATGAGCAGTTCTTC. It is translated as CASSPASGASYNEQFF.

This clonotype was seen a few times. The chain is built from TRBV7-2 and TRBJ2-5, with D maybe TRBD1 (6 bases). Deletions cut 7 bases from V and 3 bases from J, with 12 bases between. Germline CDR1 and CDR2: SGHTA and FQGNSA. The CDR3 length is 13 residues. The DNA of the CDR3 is TGTGCCAGCAAGTGGACAGCCGAAGAGACCCAGTACTTC. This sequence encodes CASKWTAEETQYF.

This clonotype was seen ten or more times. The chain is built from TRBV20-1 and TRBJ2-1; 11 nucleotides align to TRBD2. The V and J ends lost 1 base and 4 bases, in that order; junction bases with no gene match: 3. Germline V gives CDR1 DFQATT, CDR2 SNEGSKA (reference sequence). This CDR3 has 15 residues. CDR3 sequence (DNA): TGCAGTGCTAGAGCTAGCGGGGGGCCGTACAATGAGCAGTTCTTC. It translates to CSARASGGPYNEQFF.